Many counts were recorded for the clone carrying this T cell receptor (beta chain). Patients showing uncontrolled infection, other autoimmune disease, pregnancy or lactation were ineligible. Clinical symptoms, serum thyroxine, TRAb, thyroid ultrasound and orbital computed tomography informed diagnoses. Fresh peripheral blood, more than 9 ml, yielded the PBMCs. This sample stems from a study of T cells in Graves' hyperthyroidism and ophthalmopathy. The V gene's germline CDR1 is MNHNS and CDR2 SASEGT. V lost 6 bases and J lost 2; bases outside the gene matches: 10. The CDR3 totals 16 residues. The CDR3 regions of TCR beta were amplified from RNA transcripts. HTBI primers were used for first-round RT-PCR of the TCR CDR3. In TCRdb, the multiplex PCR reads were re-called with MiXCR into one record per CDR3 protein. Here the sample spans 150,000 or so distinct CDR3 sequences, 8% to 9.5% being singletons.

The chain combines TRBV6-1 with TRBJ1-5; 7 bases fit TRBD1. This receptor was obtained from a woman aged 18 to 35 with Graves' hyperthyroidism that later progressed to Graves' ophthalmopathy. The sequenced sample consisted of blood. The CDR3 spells CASRYRQGMGNQPQHF. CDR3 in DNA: TGTGCCAGCAGATATCGACAGGGAATGGGCAATCAGCCCCAGCATTTT.